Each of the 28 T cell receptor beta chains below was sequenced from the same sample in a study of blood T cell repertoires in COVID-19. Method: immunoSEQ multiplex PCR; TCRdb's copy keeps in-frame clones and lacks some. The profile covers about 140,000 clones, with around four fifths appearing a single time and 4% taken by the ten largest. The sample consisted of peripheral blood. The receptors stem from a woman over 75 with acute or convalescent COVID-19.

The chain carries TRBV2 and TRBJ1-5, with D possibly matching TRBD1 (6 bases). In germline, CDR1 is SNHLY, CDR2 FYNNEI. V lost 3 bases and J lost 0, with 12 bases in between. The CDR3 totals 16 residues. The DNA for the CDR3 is TGTGCCAGCAGTGAGGAGACAGGAGATAGCAATCAGCCCCAGCATTTT. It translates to CASSEETGDSNQPQHF.

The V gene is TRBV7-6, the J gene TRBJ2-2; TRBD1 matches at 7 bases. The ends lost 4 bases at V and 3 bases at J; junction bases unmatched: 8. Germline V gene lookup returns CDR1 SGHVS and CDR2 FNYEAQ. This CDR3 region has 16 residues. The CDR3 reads CASSSTWGTDTGELFF. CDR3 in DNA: TGTGCCAGCAGCTCCACCTGGGGGACAGACACCGGGGAGCTGTTTTTT.

In nucleotides, the CDR3 is TGTGCCAGCAGAAAATACACAGGGGCCGCCTACGAGCAGTACTTC. Translating it yields CASRKYTGAAYEQYF. The chain links TRBV7-9 to TRBJ2-7; TRBD1 aligns across 7 bases. The germline CDR1 and CDR2 sequences are SEHNR and FQNEAQ (reference sequence). This CDR3 comprises 15 residues. Trimming took 6 bases from V and 2 from J; bases not matched to a gene: 10.

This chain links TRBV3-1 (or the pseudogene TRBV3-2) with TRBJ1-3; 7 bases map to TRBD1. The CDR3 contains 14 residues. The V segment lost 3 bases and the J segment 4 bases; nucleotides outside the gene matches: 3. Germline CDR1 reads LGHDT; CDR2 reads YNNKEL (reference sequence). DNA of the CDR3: TGTGCCAGCAGCCACCAGGGACAGGGAAACACCATATATTTT. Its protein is CASSHQGQGNTIYF.

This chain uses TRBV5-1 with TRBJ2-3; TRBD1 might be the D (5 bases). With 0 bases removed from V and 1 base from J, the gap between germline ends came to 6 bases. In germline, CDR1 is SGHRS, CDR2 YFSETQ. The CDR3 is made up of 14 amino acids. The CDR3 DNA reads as TGCGCCAGCAGCTTGGAAGGGGGCACAGATACGCAGTATTTT. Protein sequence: CASSLEGGTDTQYF.

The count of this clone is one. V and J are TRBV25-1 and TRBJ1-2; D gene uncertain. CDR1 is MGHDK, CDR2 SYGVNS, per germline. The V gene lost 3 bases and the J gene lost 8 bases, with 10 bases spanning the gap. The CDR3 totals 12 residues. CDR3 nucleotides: TGTGCCAGCAGTGAGATCCGTGGCGGCTACACCTTC. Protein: CASSEIRGGYTF.

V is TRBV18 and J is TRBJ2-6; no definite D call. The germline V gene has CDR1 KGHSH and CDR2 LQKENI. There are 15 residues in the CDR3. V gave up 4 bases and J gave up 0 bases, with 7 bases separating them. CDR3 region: CASSLTISGANVLTF. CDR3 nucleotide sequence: TGTGCCAGCTCACTTACAATCTCTGGGGCCAACGTCCTGACTTTC.

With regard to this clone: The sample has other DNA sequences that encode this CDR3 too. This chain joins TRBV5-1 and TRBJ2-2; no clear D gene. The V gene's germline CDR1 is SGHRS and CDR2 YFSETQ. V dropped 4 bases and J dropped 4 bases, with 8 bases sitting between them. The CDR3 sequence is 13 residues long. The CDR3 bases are TGCGCCAGCAGCCCCCGAGGCACCGGGGAGCTGTTTTTT. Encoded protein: CASSPRGTGELFF.

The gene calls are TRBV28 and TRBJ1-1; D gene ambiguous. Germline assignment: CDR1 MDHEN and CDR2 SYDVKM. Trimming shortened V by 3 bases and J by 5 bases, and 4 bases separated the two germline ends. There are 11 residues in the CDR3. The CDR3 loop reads CASSFRTEAFF. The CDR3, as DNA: TGTGCCAGCAGTTTCAGAACTGAAGCTTTCTTT. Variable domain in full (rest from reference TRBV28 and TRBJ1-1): DVKVTQSSRYLVKRTGEKVFLECVQDMDHENMFWYRQDPGLGLRLIYFSYDVKMKEKGDIPEGYSVSREKKERFSLILESASTNQTSMYLCASSFRTEAFFGQGTRLTVV.

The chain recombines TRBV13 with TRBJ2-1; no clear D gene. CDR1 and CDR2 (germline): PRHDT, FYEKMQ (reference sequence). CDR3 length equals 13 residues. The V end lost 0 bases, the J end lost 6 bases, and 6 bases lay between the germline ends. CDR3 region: CASSLGPGNEQFF. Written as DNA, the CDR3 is TGTGCCAGCAGCTTAGGCCCGGGCAATGAGCAGTTCTTC.

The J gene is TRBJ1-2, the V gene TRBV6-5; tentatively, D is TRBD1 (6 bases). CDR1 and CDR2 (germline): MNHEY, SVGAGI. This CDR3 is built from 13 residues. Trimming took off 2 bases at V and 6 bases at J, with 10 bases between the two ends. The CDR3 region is CASSYLAGDGYTF. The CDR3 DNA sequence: TGTGCCAGCAGTTACCTCGCAGGGGATGGCTACACCTTC.

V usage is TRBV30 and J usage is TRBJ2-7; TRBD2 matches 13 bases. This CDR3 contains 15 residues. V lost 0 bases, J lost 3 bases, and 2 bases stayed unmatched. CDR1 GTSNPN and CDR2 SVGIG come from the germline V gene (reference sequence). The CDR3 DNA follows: TGTGCCTGGAGTGTACGACTAGCGGGAGGCTACGAGCAGTACTTC. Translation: CAWSVRLAGGYEQYF.

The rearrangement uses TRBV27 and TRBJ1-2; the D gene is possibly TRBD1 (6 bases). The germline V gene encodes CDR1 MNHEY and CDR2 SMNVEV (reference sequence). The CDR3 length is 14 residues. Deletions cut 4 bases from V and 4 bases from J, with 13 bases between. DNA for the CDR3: TGTGCCAGCAGTTCCCACAACAGGGCCTATGGCTACACCTTC. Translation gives CASSSHNRAYGYTF.

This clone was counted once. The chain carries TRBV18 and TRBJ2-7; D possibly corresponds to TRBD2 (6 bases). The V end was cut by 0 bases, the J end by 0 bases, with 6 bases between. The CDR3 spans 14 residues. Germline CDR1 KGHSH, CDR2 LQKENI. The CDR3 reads CASSPPGSSYEQYF. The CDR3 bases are TGTGCCAGCTCACCACCCGGGAGCTCCTACGAGCAGTACTTC.

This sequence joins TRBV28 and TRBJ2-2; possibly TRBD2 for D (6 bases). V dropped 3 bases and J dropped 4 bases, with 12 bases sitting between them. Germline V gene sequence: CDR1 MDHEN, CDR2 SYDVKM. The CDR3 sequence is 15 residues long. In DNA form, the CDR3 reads TGTGCCAGCAGTTTGACACTAGCAGGCACCGGGGAGCTGTTTTTT. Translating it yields CASSLTLAGTGELFF.

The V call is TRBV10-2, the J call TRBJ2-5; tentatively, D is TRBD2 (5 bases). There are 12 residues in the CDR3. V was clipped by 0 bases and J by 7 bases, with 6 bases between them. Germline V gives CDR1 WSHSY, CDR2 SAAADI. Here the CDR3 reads CASSESGVTQYF. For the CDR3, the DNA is TGCGCCAGCAGTGAGTCCGGGGTGACCCAGTACTTC.

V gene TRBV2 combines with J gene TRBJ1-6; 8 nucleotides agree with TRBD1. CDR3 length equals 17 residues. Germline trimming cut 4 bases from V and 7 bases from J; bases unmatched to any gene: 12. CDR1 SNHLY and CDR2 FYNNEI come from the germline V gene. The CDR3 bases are TGTGCCAGCAGTGGGGTTTGGGGACAGGCTCGAAATTCACCCCTCCACTTT. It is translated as CASSGVWGQARNSPLHF.

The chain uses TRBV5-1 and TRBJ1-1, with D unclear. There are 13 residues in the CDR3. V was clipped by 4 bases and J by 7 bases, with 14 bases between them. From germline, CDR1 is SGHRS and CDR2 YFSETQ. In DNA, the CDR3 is TGCGCCAGCAGCCTGGTGGAGCTTAGTGAAGCTTTCTTT. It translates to CASSLVELSEAFF.

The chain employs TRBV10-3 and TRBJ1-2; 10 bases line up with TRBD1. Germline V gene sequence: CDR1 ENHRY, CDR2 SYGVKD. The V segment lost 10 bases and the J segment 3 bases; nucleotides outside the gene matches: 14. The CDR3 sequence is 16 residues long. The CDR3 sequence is CATAVWQTGGHYGYTF. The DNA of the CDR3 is TGTGCCACCGCAGTGTGGCAGACAGGGGGCCACTATGGCTACACCTTC.

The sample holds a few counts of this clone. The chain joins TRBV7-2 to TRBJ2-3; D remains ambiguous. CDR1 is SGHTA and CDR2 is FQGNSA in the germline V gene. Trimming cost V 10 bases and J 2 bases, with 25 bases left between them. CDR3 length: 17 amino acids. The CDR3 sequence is CATRPSWLPRITDTQYF. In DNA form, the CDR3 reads TGTGCCACTAGACCATCCTGGCTCCCAAGGATCACAGATACGCAGTATTTT.

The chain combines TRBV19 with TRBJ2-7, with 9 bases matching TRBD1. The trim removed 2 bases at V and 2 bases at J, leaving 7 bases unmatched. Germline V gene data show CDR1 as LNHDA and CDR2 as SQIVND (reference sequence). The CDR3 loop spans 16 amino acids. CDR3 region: CASSIHLGQGTYEQYF. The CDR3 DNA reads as TGTGCCAGTAGTATACACTTGGGACAGGGCACCTACGAGCAGTACTTC.

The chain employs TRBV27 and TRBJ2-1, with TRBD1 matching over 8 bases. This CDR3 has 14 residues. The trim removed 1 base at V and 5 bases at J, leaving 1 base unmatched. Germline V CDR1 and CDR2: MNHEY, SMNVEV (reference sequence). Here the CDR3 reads CASSLWTGNNEQFF. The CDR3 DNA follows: TGTGCCAGCAGTTTATGGACAGGGAACAATGAGCAGTTCTTC.

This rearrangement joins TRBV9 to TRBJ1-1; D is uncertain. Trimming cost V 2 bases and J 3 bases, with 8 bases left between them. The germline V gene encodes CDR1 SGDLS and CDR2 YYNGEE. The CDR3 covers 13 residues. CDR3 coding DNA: TGTGCCAGCAGCGTTCAATGGCACACTGAAGCTTTCTTT. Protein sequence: CASSVQWHTEAFF. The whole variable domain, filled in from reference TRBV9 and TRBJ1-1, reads DSGVTQTPKHLITATGQRVTLRCSPRSGDLSVYWYQQSLDQGLQFLIQYYNGEERAKGNILERFSAQQFPDLHSELNLSSLELGDSALYFCASSVQWHTEAFFGQGTRLTVV.

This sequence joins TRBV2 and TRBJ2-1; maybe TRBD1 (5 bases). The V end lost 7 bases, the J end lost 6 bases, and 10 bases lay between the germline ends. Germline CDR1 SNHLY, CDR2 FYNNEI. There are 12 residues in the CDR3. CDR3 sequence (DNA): TGTGCCAGCACCTGGGGCATCAATGAGCAGTTCTTC. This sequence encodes CASTWGINEQFF.

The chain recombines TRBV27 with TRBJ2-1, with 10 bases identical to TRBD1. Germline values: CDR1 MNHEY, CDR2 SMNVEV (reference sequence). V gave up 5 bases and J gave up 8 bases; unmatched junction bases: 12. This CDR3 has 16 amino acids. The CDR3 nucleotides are TGTGCCAGCAGTGCCCTCCGACAGGGGGCGAAGCATGAGCAGTTCTTC. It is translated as CASSALRQGAKHEQFF.

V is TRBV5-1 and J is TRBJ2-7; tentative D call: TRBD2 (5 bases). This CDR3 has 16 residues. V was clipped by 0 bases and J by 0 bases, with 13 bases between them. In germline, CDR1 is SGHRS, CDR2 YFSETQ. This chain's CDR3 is CASSLALAASSYEQYF. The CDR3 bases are TGCGCCAGCAGCTTGGCCCTAGCCGCCAGCTCCTACGAGCAGTACTTC.

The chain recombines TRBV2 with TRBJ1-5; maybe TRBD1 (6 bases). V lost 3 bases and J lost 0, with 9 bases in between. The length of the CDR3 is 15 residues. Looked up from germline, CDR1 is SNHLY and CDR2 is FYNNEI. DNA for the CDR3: TGTGCCAGCAGTGAGACAGGAACTAGCAATCAGCCCCAGCATTTT. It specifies CASSETGTSNQPQHF.

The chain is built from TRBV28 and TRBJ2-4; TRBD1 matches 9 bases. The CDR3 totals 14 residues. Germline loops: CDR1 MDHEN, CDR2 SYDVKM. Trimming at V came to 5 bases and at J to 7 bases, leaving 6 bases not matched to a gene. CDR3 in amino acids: CASSLTGTGNIQYF. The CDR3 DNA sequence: TGTGCCAGCAGTCTGACCGGGACAGGGAACATTCAGTACTTC. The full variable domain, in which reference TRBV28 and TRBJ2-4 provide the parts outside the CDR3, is DVKVTQSSRYLVKRTGEKVFLECVQDMDHENMFWYRQDPGLGLRLIYFSYDVKMKEKGDIPEGYSVSREKKERFSLILESASTNQTSMYLCASSLTGTGNIQYFGAGTRLSVL.